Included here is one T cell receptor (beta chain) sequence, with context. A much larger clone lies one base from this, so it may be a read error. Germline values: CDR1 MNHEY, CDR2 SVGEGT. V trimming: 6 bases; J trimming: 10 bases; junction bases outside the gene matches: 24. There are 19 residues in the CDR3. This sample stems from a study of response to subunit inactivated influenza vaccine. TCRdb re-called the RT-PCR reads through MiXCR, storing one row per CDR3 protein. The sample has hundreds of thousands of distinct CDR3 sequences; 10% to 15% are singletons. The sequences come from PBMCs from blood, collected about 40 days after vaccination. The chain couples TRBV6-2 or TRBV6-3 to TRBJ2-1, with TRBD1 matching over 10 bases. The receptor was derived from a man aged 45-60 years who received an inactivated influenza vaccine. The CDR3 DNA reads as TGTGCCAGCAGGAACCGGGACAGGGGCTTTAATACCCTCATAAGAGAGCAGTTCTTC. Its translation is CASRNRDRGFNTLIREQFF.